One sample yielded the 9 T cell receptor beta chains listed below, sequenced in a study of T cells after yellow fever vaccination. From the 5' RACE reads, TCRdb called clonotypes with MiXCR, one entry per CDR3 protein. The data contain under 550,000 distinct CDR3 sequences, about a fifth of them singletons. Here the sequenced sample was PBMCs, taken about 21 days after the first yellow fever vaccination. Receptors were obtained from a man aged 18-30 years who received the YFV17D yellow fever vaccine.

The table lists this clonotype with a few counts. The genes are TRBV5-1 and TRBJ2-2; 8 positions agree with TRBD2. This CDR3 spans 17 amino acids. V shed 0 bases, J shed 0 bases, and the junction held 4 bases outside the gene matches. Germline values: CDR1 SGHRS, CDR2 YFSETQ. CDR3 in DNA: TGCGCCAGCAGCTTGGTGATAGCGGGGTCGAACACCGGGGAGCTGTTTTTT. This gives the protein CASSLVIAGSNTGELFF.

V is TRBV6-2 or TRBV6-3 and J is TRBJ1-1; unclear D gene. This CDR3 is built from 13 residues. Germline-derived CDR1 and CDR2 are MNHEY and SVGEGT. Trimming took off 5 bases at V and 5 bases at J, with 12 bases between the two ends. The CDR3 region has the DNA TGTGCCAGCAGTCTCACTGGTTGGACTGAAGCTTTCTTT. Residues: CASSLTGWTEAFF.

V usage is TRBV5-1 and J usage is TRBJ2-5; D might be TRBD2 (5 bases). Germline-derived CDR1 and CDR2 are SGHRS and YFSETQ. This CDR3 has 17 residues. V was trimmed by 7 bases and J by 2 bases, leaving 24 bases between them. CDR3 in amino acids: CASGLTLGAKIQETQYF. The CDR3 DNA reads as TGCGCCAGCGGACTCACCCTAGGAGCGAAAATACAAGAGACCCAGTACTTC.

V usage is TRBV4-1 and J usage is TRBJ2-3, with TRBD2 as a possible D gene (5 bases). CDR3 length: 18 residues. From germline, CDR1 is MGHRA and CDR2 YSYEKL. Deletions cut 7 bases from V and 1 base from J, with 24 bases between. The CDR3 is CASTSSDARPRGTDTQYF. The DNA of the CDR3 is TGCGCCAGCACCTCCTCCGACGCCCGCCCGCGGGGCACAGATACGCAGTATTTT.

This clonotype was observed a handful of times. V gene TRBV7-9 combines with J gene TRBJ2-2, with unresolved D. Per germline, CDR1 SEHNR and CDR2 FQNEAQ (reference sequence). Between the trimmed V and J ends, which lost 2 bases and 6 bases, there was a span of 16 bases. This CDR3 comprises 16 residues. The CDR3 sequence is CASSLTDTLGAGELFF. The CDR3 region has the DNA TGTGCCAGCAGCTTAACCGACACCTTGGGCGCCGGGGAGCTGTTTTTT.

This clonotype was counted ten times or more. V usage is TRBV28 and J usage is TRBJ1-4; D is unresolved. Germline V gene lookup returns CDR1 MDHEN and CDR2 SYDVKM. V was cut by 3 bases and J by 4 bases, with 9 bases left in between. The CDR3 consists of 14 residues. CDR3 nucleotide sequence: TGTGCCAGCAGTTTTATGAGGTTTAATGAAAAACTGTTTTTT. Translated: CASSFMRFNEKLFF.

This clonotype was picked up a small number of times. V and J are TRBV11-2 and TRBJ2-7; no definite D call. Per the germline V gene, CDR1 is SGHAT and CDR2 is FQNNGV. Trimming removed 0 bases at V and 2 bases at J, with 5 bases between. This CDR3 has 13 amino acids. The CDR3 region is CASSLDQTYEQYF. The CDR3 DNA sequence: TGTGCCAGCAGCTTAGACCAGACCTACGAGCAGTACTTC.

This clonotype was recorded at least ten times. In nucleotides, the CDR3 is TGTGCCAGCTCACCTTCGGGGGGCCTTAACAATGAGCAGTTCTTC. Its protein is CASSPSGGLNNEQFF. V usage is TRBV18 and J usage is TRBJ2-1, with a tentative D call TRBD2 (7 bases). The V end was cut by 3 bases, the J end by 5 bases, with 14 bases between. Per germline, CDR1 KGHSH and CDR2 LQKENI. This CDR3 comprises 15 residues.

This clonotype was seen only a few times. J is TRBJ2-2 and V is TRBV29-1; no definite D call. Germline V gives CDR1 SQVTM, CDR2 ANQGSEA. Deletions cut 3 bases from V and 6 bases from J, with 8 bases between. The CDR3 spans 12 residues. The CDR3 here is CSVDFRPGELFF. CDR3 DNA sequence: TGCAGCGTTGATTTCCGGCCCGGGGAGCTGTTTTTT.